These 4 T cell receptor beta chains came from one sample sequenced in a study of shared clonotypes between healthy human individuals. Only in-frame clones appear in the TCRdb table, and some are missing; sequencing was by immunoSEQ multiplex PCR. Of about 510,000 clones in the sample, around 79% were seen once. The sample consisted of PBMCs. These TCRs come from a woman between 40 and 55 years old in good health. Some clones in this sample may be carry-over from other donors' samples.

This chain connects TRBV28 to TRBJ1-4; no reliable D call. V dropped 3 bases and J dropped 6 bases, with 11 bases sitting between them. Looked up from germline, CDR1 is MDHEN and CDR2 is SYDVKM. This CDR3 has 14 amino acids. The CDR3 loop reads CASSLYRRHEKLFF. CDR3 coding DNA: TGTGCCAGCAGTTTGTACCGCCGGCATGAAAAACTGTTTTTT.

CDR3 residues: CASSPARDGEQYF. CDR3 in DNA: TGTGCCAGCAGCCCCGCCAGGGACGGCGAGCAGTACTTC. This sequence joins TRBV11-3 and TRBJ2-7; D tentatively fits TRBD1 or TRBD2 (5 bases each). From germline, CDR1 is SGHNT and CDR2 YENEEA. Between the trimmed V and J ends, which lost 5 bases and 6 bases, there was a span of 14 bases. This CDR3 is 13 amino acids long.

The gene calls are TRBV5-6 and TRBJ2-2; tentatively, D is TRBD2 (6 bases). The CDR3 has 17 residues. Germline CDR1 SGHDT, CDR2 YYEEEE. The ends were cut back, 3 bases at V and 3 bases at J, with 18 bases in the middle. In nucleotides, the CDR3 is TGTGCCAGCAGCTCTCCTGCCCCCTGGGGGGACACCGGGGAGCTGTTTTTT. This gives the protein CASSSPAPWGDTGELFF.

The chain employs TRBV7-2 and TRBJ1-2, with D unclear. Trimming took off 1 base at V and 2 bases at J, with 5 bases between the two ends. The CDR3 runs 13 residues. CDR1 is SGHTA, CDR2 FQGNSA, per germline. The CDR3 bases are TGTGCCAGCAGCTTAGGTCAGAACTATGGCTACACCTTC. Protein: CASSLGQNYGYTF.